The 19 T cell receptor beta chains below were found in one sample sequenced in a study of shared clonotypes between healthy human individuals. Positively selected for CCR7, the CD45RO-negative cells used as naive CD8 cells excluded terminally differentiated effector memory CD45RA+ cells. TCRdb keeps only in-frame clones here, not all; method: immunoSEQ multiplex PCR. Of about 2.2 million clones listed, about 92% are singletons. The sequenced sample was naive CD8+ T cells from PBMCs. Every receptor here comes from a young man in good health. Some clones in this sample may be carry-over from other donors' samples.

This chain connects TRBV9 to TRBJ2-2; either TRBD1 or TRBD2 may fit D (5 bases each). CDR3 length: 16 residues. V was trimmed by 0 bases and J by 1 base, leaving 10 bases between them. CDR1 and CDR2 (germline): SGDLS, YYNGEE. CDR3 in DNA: TGTGCCAGCAGCGTAGCGTGGGACGGGAACACCGGGGAGCTGTTTTTT. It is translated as CASSVAWDGNTGELFF.

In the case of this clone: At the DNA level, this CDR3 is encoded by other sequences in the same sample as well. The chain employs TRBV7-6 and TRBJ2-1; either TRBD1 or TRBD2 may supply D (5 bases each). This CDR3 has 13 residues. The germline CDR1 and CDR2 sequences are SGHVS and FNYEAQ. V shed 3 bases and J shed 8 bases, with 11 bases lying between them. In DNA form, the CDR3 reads TGTGCCAGCAGCTTTAGGAGAGGGGATGAGCAGTTCTTC. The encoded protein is CASSFRRGDEQFF.

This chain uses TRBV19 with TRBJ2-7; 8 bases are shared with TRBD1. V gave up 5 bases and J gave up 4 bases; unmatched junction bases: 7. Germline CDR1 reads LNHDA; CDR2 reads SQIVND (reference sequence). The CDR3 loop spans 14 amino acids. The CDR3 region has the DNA TGTGCCAGTAGTGAACAGGGGGTAATGTACGAGCAGTACTTC. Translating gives CASSEQGVMYEQYF. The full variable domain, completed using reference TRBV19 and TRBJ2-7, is DGGITQSPKYLFRKEGQNVTLSCEQNLNHDAMYWYRQDPGQGLRLIYYSQIVNDFQKGDIAEGYSVSREKKESFPLTVTSAQKNPTAFYLCASSEQGVMYEQYFGPGTRLTVT.

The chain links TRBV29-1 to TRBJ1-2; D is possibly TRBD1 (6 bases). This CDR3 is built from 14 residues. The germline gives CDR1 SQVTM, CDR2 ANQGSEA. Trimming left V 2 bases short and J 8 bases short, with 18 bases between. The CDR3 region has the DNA TGCAGCGTTGAACAGGGGACAACAACTAAGGGCTACACCTTC. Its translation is CSVEQGTTTKGYTF. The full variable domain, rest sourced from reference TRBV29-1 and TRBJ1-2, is SAVISQKPSRDICQRGTSLTIQCQVDSQVTMMFWYRQQPGQSLTLIATANQGSEATYESGFVIDKFPISRPNLTFSTLTVSNMSPEDSSIYLCSVEQGTTTKGYTFGSGTRLTVV.

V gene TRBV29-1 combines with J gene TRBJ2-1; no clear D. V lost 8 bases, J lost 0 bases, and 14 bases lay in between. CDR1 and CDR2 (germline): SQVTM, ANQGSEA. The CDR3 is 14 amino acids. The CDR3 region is CSTPGASSYNEQFF. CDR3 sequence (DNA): TGCAGCACCCCGGGCGCCAGCTCCTACAATGAGCAGTTCTTC.

Here the CDR3 reads CASSHNWGEQYF. The CDR3 region has the DNA TGTGCCAGCAGCCACAACTGGGGCGAGCAGTACTTC. The chain links TRBV28 to TRBJ2-7; D remains unclear. V was clipped by 6 bases and J by 6 bases, with 12 bases between them. The CDR3 is 12 residues long. Germline CDR1 MDHEN, CDR2 SYDVKM.

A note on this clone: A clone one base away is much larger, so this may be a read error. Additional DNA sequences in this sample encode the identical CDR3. CDR3: CASSSGETQYF. The CDR3 region has the DNA TGTGCCAGCAGTTCCGGAGAGACCCAGTACTTC. The rearrangement joins TRBV28 to TRBJ2-5; D not certain. The V and J ends lost 4 bases and 4 bases respectively, with 4 bases between them. The CDR3 is 11 amino acids. Germline assignment: CDR1 MDHEN and CDR2 SYDVKM. Together with reference TRBV28 and TRBJ2-5, the CDR3 gives the full variable domain: DVKVTQSSRYLVKRTGEKVFLECVQDMDHENMFWYRQDPGLGLRLIYFSYDVKMKEKGDIPEGYSVSREKKERFSLILESASTNQTSMYLCASSSGETQYFGPGTRLLVL.

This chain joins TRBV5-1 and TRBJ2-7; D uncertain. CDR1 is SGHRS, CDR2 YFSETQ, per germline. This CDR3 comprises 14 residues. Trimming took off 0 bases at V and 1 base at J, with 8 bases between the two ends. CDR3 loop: CASSLVPFSYEQYF. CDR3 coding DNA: TGCGCCAGCAGCTTGGTACCGTTTTCCTACGAGCAGTACTTC.

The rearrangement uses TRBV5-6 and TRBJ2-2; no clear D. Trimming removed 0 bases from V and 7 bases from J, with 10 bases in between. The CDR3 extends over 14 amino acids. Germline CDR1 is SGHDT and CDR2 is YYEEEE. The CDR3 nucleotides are TGTGCCAGCAGCTTGGCCCTCTTTCACGGGGAGCTGTTTTTT. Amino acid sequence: CASSLALFHGELFF.

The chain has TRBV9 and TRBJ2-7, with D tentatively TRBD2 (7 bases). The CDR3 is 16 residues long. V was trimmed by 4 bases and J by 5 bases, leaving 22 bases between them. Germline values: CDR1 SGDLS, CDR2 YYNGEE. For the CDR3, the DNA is TGTGCCAGCAGCCCAAGGACAGTCCGGGGGGCCAACGAGCAGTACTTC. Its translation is CASSPRTVRGANEQYF.

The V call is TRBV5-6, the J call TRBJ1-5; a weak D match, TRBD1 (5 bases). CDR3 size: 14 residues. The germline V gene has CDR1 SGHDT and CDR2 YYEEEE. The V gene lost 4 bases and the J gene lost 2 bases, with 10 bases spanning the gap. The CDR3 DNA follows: TGTGCCAGCAGCCTAGGGGTGGGCAATCAGCCCCAGCATTTT. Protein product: CASSLGVGNQPQHF.

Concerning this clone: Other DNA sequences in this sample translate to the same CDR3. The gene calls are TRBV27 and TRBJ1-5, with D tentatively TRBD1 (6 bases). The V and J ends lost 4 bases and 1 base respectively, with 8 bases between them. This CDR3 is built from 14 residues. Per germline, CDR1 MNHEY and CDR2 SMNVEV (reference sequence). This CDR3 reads CASSSTGSNQPQHF. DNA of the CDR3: TGTGCCAGCAGTTCGACAGGAAGCAATCAGCCCCAGCATTTT.

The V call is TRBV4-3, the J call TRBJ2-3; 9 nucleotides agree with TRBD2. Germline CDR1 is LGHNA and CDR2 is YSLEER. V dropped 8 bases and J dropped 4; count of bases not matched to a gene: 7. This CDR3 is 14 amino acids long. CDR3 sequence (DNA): TGCGCCAGCGGCGGCGGGAGGGGGGCAGATACGCAGTATTTT. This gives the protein CASGGGRGADTQYF.

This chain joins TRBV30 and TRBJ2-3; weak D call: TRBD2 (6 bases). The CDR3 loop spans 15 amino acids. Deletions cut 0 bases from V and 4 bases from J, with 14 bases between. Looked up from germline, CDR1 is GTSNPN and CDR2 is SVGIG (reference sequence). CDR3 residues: CAWSVLNRGSDTQYF. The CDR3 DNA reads TGTGCCTGGAGTGTACTTAATCGGGGGTCAGATACGCAGTATTTT.

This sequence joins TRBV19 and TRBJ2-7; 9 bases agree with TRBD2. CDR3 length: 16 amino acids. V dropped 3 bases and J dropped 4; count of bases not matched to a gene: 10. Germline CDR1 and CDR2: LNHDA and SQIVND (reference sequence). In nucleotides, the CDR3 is TGTGCCAGTAGTATCGACCTAGCGGGAATCGGTTACGAGCAGTACTTC. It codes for CASSIDLAGIGYEQYF.

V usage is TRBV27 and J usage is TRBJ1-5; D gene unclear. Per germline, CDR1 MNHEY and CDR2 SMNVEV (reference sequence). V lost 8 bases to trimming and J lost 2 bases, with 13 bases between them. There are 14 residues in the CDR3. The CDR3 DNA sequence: TGTGCCAGCGGATTGAATCTAGGCAATCAGCCCCAGCATTTT. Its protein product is CASGLNLGNQPQHF.

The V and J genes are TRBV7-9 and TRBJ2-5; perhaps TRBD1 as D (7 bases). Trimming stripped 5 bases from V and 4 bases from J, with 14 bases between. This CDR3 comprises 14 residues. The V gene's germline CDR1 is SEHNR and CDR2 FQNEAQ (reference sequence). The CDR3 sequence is CASSGGQGGETQYF. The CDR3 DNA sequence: TGTGCCAGCAGCGGGGGCCAGGGGGGAGAGACCCAGTACTTC.

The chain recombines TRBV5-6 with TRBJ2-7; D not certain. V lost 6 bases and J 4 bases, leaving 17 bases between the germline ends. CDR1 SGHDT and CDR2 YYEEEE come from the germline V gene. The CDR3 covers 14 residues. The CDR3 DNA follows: TGTGCCAGCATCCAATACCGGGCCACATACGAGCAGTACTTC. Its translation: CASIQYRATYEQYF.

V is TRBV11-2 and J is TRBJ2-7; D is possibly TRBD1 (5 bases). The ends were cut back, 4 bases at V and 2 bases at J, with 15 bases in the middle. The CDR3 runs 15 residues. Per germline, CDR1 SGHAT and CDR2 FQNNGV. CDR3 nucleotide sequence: TGTGCCAGCAGCTCAACAGGAGCATTACCCTACGAGCAGTACTTC. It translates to CASSSTGALPYEQYF.